This T cell receptor beta chain came from a study of blood T cell repertoires in COVID-19. Original handling: From reference gene primer amplification, estimates of nucleated cell counts were derived. The repertoire was sequenced with immunoSEQ multiplex PCR; TCRdb's copy has only in-frame clones and lacks some. The V and J calls and clone size were taken over from that table, and D and trimming were inferred from the DNA. The sample includes around 200,000 clones, 70% to 90% of them seen just once. The sequencing input was peripheral blood. This TCR was recovered from a middle-aged man with active or convalescent COVID-19.

CDR3 sequence: CASSLVTGDTYGYTF. CDR3 nucleotides: TGCGCCAGCAGCTTGGTTACAGGGGACACCTATGGCTACACCTTC. The V and J genes are TRBV5-1 and TRBJ1-2; 7 bases line up with TRBD1. Germline V gene sequence: CDR1 SGHRS, CDR2 YFSETQ. V was pared by 0 bases and J by 4 bases, with 6 bases of the junction left unmatched. The CDR3 covers 15 residues.